The 25 T cell receptor beta chains in this list originate from one sample, sequenced in a study of T-cell reconstitution after alpha-beta-depleted transplantation in children. During its preparation, the TCRbeta library received unique molecular identifiers. Via MiXCR, TCRdb re-called the PCR reads, giving one row per CDR3 protein. The sample lists about 640,000 distinct CDR3 sequences; over 15% were seen once. This specimen was PBMCs from the stem cell graft donor, taken from the stem cell graft. These receptors were taken from a human donor who donated a stem cell graft to a child with acute myeloid leukemia.

In its sample, this clonotype was seen many times. V gene TRBV10-3 combines with J gene TRBJ2-5; D ambiguous. The CDR3 runs to 14 residues. Trimming pared 4 bases from V and 1 base from J, leaving 10 bases between. Germline CDR1 reads ENHRY; CDR2 reads SYGVKD. The DNA of the CDR3 is TGTGCCATCAGTGGATCCCGAGGCCAAGAGACCCAGTACTTC. Protein product: CAISGSRGQETQYF.

This clonotype was observed many times. The V and J genes are TRBV12-3 or TRBV12-4 and TRBJ2-7; possible D gene TRBD2, 5 bases. Trimming took off 5 bases at V and 0 bases at J, with 20 bases between the two ends. The CDR3 extends over 17 amino acids. The CDR3 loop reads CASSPPRTPRSSYEQYF. The CDR3 DNA follows: TGTGCCAGCAGTCCACCCAGGACTCCTAGGAGCTCCTACGAGCAGTACTTC.

The J gene is TRBJ1-5, the V gene TRBV15; no clear D. From germline, CDR1 is LNHNV and CDR2 YYDKDF (reference sequence). The CDR3 is 15 residues long. With 0 bases removed from V and 7 bases from J, the gap between germline ends came to 13 bases. This CDR3 reads CATSRDRVGWQPQHF. The DNA of the CDR3 is TGTGCCACCAGCAGAGATAGGGTGGGTTGGCAGCCCCAGCATTTT.

The gene calls are TRBV15 and TRBJ2-1, with 10 bases lining up with TRBD2. Germline V lookup: CDR1 LNHNV, CDR2 YYDKDF (reference sequence). There are 15 residues in the CDR3. With V trimmed by 5 bases and J by 8 bases, 9 bases remained unmatched. CDR3 nucleotides: TGTGCCACCAGCCTAGCGGGGGCCTTTAGGGATGAGCAGTTCTTC. Residues: CATSLAGAFRDEQFF.

This clonotype was observed a few times. The chain has TRBV11-1 and TRBJ2-2; 7 bases map to TRBD1. V lost 5 bases, J lost 9 bases, and 21 bases stayed unmatched. The CDR3 is made up of 18 amino acids. From germline, CDR1 is SGHAT and CDR2 FQDESV (reference sequence). DNA of the CDR3: TGTGCCAGCAGCCTTGGACGACAGGGTGCGTCTACGCGCCGGGAGCTGTTTTTT. It is translated as CASSLGRQGASTRRELFF.

The rearrangement links TRBV29-1 to TRBJ2-2; 8 bases are a match to TRBD2. The CDR3 loop spans 16 amino acids. After removal of 7 bases from V and 6 bases from J, the junction contained 16 bases not matched to a gene. From germline, CDR1 is SQVTM and CDR2 ANQGSEA. The CDR3 loop reads CSAAGRGGQISGELFF. The CDR3 DNA follows: TGCAGCGCCGCGGGACGGGGGGGGCAGATTTCCGGGGAGCTGTTTTTT.

This clonotype was observed a few times. V is TRBV27 and J is TRBJ2-5; no clear D. V was shortened by 3 bases and J by 5 bases, with 10 bases between the two germline ends. Germline V CDR1 and CDR2: MNHEY, SMNVEV (reference sequence). The CDR3 spans 13 residues. The CDR3 loop reads CASSLTPRETQYF. The CDR3 DNA follows: TGTGCCAGCAGTTTGACCCCCCGGGAGACCCAGTACTTC.

This clonotype occurred many times. The V call is TRBV6-1, the J call TRBJ1-6, with 7 bases matching TRBD1. Trimming removed 7 bases from V and 9 bases from J; junction bases left unmatched: 6. Germline values: CDR1 MNHNS, CDR2 SASEGT. The length of the CDR3 is 13 residues. CDR3 sequence reads: CASIGQVTSPLHF. Here the CDR3 DNA reads TGTGCCAGCATTGGACAGGTTACTTCACCCCTCCACTTT.

In its sample, this clonotype was seen many times. The chain carries TRBV20-1 and TRBJ1-1; tentatively, D is TRBD1 (5 bases). Trimming pared 3 bases from V and 3 bases from J, leaving 11 bases between. This CDR3 contains 13 residues. Germline V gives CDR1 DFQATT, CDR2 SNEGSKA (reference sequence). This CDR3 reads CSARRQGYTEAFF. CDR3 coding DNA: TGCAGTGCTAGGCGGCAGGGCTACACTGAAGCTTTCTTT.

This clonotype was detected many times. The rearrangement links TRBV20-1 to TRBJ1-2; 7 nucleotides agree with TRBD1. Losses at the gene ends were 2 bases for V and 4 bases for J; bases not matched to a gene: 13. CDR1 and CDR2 (germline): DFQATT, SNEGSKA (reference sequence). The length of the CDR3 is 16 residues. CDR3 loop: CSARPSEGQQGYGYTF. The DNA for the CDR3 is TGCAGTGCTAGACCTTCAGAGGGACAGCAGGGCTATGGCTACACCTTC.

The gene calls are TRBV12-5 and TRBJ2-1; D could derive from TRBD1 or TRBD2 (5 bases each). The V end lost 0 bases, the J end lost 14 bases, and 14 bases lay between the germline ends. Germline CDR1 LGHNT, CDR2 FRNRAP. The CDR3 spans 13 residues. The CDR3 region has the DNA TGTGCTAGTGGTTTGGTACTCGGGACGGACAAGTTCTTC. It translates to CASGLVLGTDKFF.

Comment on this clonotype: Its ends do not fully match the called genes, so a read error is possible. The chain employs TRBV20-1 and TRBJ1-5, with D perhaps matching TRBD1 (6 bases). Germline values: CDR1 DFQATT, CDR2 SNEGSKA (reference sequence). This CDR3 region has 17 residues. DNA for the CDR3: TGCTGTGCGACCCGCGGGGGGGGCTACGATAGCAATCAGCCCCAGCATTTT. Encoded protein: CCATRGGGYDSNQPQHF.

In this sample, this clonotype turned up many times. This sequence joins TRBV20-1 and TRBJ2-7; D unresolved. There are 14 residues in the CDR3. The germline CDR1 and CDR2 sequences are DFQATT and SNEGSKA (reference sequence). Trimming pared 6 bases from V and 7 bases from J, leaving 22 bases between. The CDR3 DNA is TGCAGTGCACCCCTCGACGGACGGAGTGGGGAGCAGTACTTC. Translating gives CSAPLDGRSGEQYF.

This clonotype was found a few times. The rearrangement uses TRBV7-6 and TRBJ2-1, with 9 bases that match TRBD1. This CDR3 spans 13 amino acids. Germline assignment: CDR1 SGHVS and CDR2 FNYEAQ. With 1 base clipped from V and 14 bases from J, the junction kept 6 bases outside the gene matches. CDR3 DNA sequence: TGTGCCAGCAGCTTAGGACAGGGGGTTACGGAGTTCTTC. Its protein is CASSLGQGVTEFF.

V is TRBV7-9 and J is TRBJ2-5; 8 bases map to TRBD2. Germline V CDR1 and CDR2: SEHNR, FQNEAQ (reference sequence). The V and J ends lost 4 bases and 2 bases, in that order; junction bases with no gene match: 9. This CDR3 has 16 residues. The CDR3 is CASSWLWRGAQETQYF. DNA of the CDR3: TGTGCCAGCAGCTGGCTGTGGCGGGGGGCACAAGAGACCCAGTACTTC. Full variable domain (rest looked up from reference TRBV7-9 and TRBJ2-5): DTGVSQNPRHKITKRGQNVTFRCDPISEHNRLYWYRQTLGQGPEFLTYFQNEAQLEKSRLLSDRFSAERPKGSFSTLEIQRTEQGDSAMYLCASSWLWRGAQETQYFGPGTRLLVL.

The V call is TRBV6-5, the J call TRBJ1-3; tentative D call: TRBD1 (5 bases). CDR1 is MNHEY, CDR2 SVGAGI, per germline. V shed 5 bases and J shed 0 bases, with 11 bases lying between them. This CDR3 region has 15 residues. The CDR3 protein is CASSRGTVSGNTIYF. For the CDR3, the DNA is TGTGCCAGCAGTAGAGGGACCGTCTCTGGAAACACCATATATTTT.

For this clonotype: A much bigger clone sits one base away, suggesting this may be a read error. Given the absence of the conserved phenylalanine or tryptophan at the CDR3 end, a read error is likely. The chain recombines TRBV6-1 with TRBJ2-7; 8 nucleotides line up with TRBD1. Germline V gene lookup returns CDR1 MNHNS and CDR2 SASEGT. This CDR3 has 14 residues. V lost 6 bases to trimming and J lost 2 bases; unmatched junction nucleotides: 6. In DNA, the CDR3 is TGTGCCAGCAGCCAAAGGACAGGGACCTACGAGCAGTACTCC. Translation gives CASSQRTGTYEQYS.

This chain links TRBV12-3 or TRBV12-4 with TRBJ2-7; perhaps TRBD1 as D (6 bases). Trimming shortened V by 5 bases and J by 7 bases, and 18 bases separated the two germline ends. CDR3 length equals 14 residues. DNA for the CDR3: TGTGCCAGCAGTCCCACGGACAGTGCTTTGGAGCAGTACGTC. Translating it yields CASSPTDSALEQYV.

This clonotype was seen many times. CDR3 in DNA: TGTGCCAGCAGATGGACAGGGGGCTCTCAAGAGACCCAGTACTTC. Its protein product is CASRWTGGSQETQYF. V gene TRBV3-1 combines with J gene TRBJ2-5, with 11 bases identical to TRBD1. V lost 6 bases and J lost 2; bases outside the gene matches: 5. The CDR3 extends over 15 amino acids. The germline V gene has CDR1 LGHDT and CDR2 YNNKEL (reference sequence).

This clonotype was counted many times. This rearrangement joins TRBV12-3 or TRBV12-4 to TRBJ2-2; a weak D match, TRBD1 (5 bases). The CDR3 is made up of 16 amino acids. V was pared by 3 bases and J by 4 bases, with 15 bases between. The CDR3 DNA reads as TGTGCCAGCAGTTTTTTCAGGGCAGATCTCACCGGGGAGCTGTTTTTT. Its translation is CASSFFRADLTGELFF.

In the case of this clonotype: This clone may be a read error of a much larger clone one base away. The V and J genes are TRBV7-9 and TRBJ2-1, with a weak D call TRBD1 (6 bases). This CDR3 has 12 residues. Germline lookup yields CDR1 SEHNR and CDR2 FQNEAQ (reference sequence). CDR3 in amino acids: CASKGDYNDQFF. The CDR3 coding sequence is TGTGCCTCCAAGGGGGATTACAATGACCAGTTCTTC. Using reference TRBV7-9 and TRBJ2-1 for the parts outside the CDR3, the full variable domain is DTGVSQNPRHKITKRGQNVTFRCDPISEHNRLYWYRQTLGQGPEFLTYFQNEAQLEKSRLLSDRFSAERPKGSFSTLEIQRTEQGDSAMYLCASKGDYNDQFFGPGTRLTVL.

In its sample, this clonotype was seen a few times. The rearrangement uses TRBV29-1 and TRBJ2-7; possibly TRBD2 for D (6 bases). Deletions cut 4 bases from V and 1 base from J, with 14 bases between. This CDR3 comprises 14 residues. The germline V gene has CDR1 SQVTM and CDR2 ANQGSEA. This CDR3 reads CSVGGWGDSYEQYF. The CDR3 DNA follows: TGCAGCGTTGGCGGATGGGGGGATTCCTACGAGCAGTACTTC.

This clonotype was counted ten times or more. The chain uses TRBV6-1 and TRBJ2-5; tentative D call: TRBD1 (6 bases). The V end lost 7 bases, the J end lost 2 bases, and 11 bases lay between the germline ends. The CDR3 is 13 residues long. Germline V lookup: CDR1 MNHNS, CDR2 SASEGT. This CDR3 is CASKDSYQETQYF. The CDR3 nucleotides read TGTGCCAGCAAGGACAGCTATCAAGAGACCCAGTACTTC.

The J gene is TRBJ2-2, the V gene TRBV30, with a weak D call TRBD2 (6 bases). CDR3 length: 13 residues. Per the germline V gene, CDR1 is GTSNPN and CDR2 is SVGIG (reference sequence). V dropped 5 bases and J dropped 5 bases, with 12 bases sitting between them. Here the CDR3 DNA reads TGTGCCTGGGATTCCCTAGCGACCGGGGAGCTGTTTTTT. This gives the protein CAWDSLATGELFF.

This chain connects TRBV20-1 to TRBJ2-3; no firm D call. The length of the CDR3 is 13 residues. Germline V lookup: CDR1 DFQATT, CDR2 SNEGSKA (reference sequence). Trimming cost V 2 bases and J 4 bases, with 10 bases left between them. The DNA for the CDR3 is TGCAGTGCTAGAACCGGTGACGCAGATACGCAGTATTTT. Amino acid sequence: CSARTGDADTQYF.